This entry describes one T cell receptor beta chain. The target antigen is unknown. The junction differs from germline at one of its ends, possibly a read error. This sample is drawn from a study of blood T cells in healthy people across ages. Study-wide results and caveats: Long-lived and aged donors differed, with more naive CD4+ cells and higher diversity in the long-lived. Lack of knowledge of donor CMV status possibly confounded expanded clonotype changes.

A second about 6 to 12 cycle PCR used barcoded and J-beta primers. In TCRdb, the 5' RACE reads were re-called with MiXCR into one record per CDR3 protein. The repertoire has hundreds of thousands of distinct CDR3 sequences, around 30% of them found once; the top ten carry 17%. Caucasian, healthy and from Russia, the donors were aged between about 6 and 100. The CDR3 sequence is 14 residues long. CDR1 and CDR2 from the germline V gene are MNHEY and SVGAGI. This chain joins TRBV6-5 and TRBJ1-1; D is unclear. Sequenced: blood. The sequence was collected from a woman aged 80 or older in good health. The CDR3 bases are TGTGCCAGCAGTCGTTTTACCCAGAACTCTGAAGCTTTCTTT. Residues: CASSRFTQNSEAFF.